The T cell receptor beta chain described here comes from a study of cytomegalovirus exposure and HLA in healthy donors. Study results and limitations: Indistinguishability led to the exclusion of some V segments, TRBV6-2 and TRBV6-3 included. Further analysis was carried out later, and it showed several of the most significant clusters appearing linked to common viral pathogens. TCR beta chains numbering 164 were designated cytomegalovirus-associated.

PCR was performed using 60 Vbeta and 13 Jbeta primers. Original processing notes: A later analysis tallied some 80 million unique TCR beta chains, 8.5 million to 11 million of them shared. Clones were sequenced by immunoSEQ multiplex PCR, and TCRdb holds only the in-frame ones, with some missing. The D gene and trimming were derived from the DNA, and the V and J assignments and clone size from that table. The sample holds about 150,000 clones, 80% to 90% seen once. Remarks on this clone: As yet, its antigen is unknown.

The CDR3 has 19 amino acids. J was trimmed by 6 bases and V by 7 bases; bases with no gene match: 17. Sequencing input: PBMCs. The V and J genes are TRBV23-1 and TRBJ2-3, with TRBD2 matching 15 bases. TRBV23-1 is an ORF, with its function uncertain. This clonotype was sampled from a woman in her thirties in good health and CMV-seronegative. The DNA of the CDR3 is TGCGCCAGCATCCCGCGGACTAGCGGGAGGGCCAAGTTATCGGATACGCAGTATTTT. Its protein is CASIPRTSGRAKLSDTQYF.